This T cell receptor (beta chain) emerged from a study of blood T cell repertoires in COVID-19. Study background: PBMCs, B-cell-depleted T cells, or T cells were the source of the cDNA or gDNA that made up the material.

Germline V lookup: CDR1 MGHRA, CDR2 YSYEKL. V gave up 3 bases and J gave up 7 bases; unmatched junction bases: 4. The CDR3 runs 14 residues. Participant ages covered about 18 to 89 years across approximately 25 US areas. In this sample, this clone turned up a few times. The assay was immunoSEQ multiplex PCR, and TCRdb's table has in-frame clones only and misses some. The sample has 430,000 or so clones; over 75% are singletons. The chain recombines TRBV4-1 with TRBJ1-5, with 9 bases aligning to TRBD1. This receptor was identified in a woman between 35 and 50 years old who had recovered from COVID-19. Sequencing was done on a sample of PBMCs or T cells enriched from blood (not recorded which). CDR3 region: CASSQDRGDQPQHF. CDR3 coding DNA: TGCGCCAGCAGCCAGGACAGGGGCGACCAGCCCCAGCATTTT.